These T cell receptor beta chains were read from a single sample in a study of blood T cell repertoires in COVID-19. The table came from immunoSEQ multiplex PCR; TCRdb's copy has only in-frame clones and leaves some out. The sample lists 400,000 or so clones, about 87% occurring once. The specimen sequenced was peripheral blood. All receptors derive from a man aged 18 to 29 with COVID-19, enrolled during active disease. The CDR3 runs from the conserved cysteine through the conserved F or W. D genes are given only for firm matches. Size is stated for part of the rows, as once, few or many counts, or as a class when the clone is expanded.

TRBV2,NA,TRBJ2-1,NA,TGTGCCAGCAGGTTCAACTACAATGAGCAGTTCTTC,CASRFNYNEQFF
TRBV6-5,NA,TRBJ2-7,TRBD2,TGTGCCAGCAGACCGGGGACTAGCGGAGGCTACGAGCAGTACTTC,CASRPGTSGGYEQYF
TRBV14,NA,TRBJ2-7,TRBD1,TGTGCCAGCAGCCGGACAGGGGAGGGCTACGAGCAGTACTTC,CASSRTGEGYEQYF
TRBV3-1/TRBV3-2,many,TRBJ2-7,NA,TGTGCCAGCAGCCTAGGCGGGGTTCCCTCCTACGAGCAGTACTTC,CASSLGGVPSYEQYF
TRBV18,once,TRBJ2-6,TRBD1,TGTGCCAGCTCACCGCCAGGGGGCGACTCTGGGGCCAACGTCCTGACTTTC,CASSPPGGDSGANVLTF
TRBV7-8,NA,TRBJ2-3,TRBD1,TGTGCCAGCAGGAAACAGGGGCGGGGCACAGATACGCAGTATTTT,CASRKQGRGTDTQYF
TRBV6-6,NA,TRBJ1-6,NA,TGTGCCAGCAGTCCCAACAGTGTCCTTTCACCCCTCCACTTT,CASSPNSVLSPLHF
TRBV5-4,NA,TRBJ1-4,TRBD1,TGTGCCAGCAGCTTACAGGGGGCAACTAATGAAAAACTGTTTTTT,CASSLQGATNEKLFF
TRBV3-1/TRBV3-2,once,TRBJ2-1,TRBD2,TGTGCCAGCAGCCACGGACTAGCGGTCACCTACAATGAGCAGTTCTTC,CASSHGLAVTYNEQFF
TRBV2,NA,TRBJ2-1,TRBD2,TGTGCCAGCACGGGAGGGGCTAGCGGGGCCGGTGAGCAGTTCTTC,CASTGGASGAGEQFF
TRBV6-5,NA,TRBJ2-3,TRBD1,TGTGCCAGCGGTTACAGGGGGCTCGCAGATACGCAGTATTTT,CASGYRGLADTQYF
TRBV9,once,TRBJ2-5,TRBD2,TGTGCCAGCAGCGTAGGGGCTAGCGGGGTCCAAGAGACCCAGTACTTC,CASSVGASGVQETQYF
TRBV19,once,TRBJ1-6,NA,TGTGCCAGTAGTGACAGAAGTAGCTCCTATAATTCACCCCTCCACTTT,CASSDRSSSYNSPLHF
TRBV5-1,NA,TRBJ2-5,TRBD2,TGCGCCAGCAGCTTGGAGCCGGGCGTACTGGGAGGGGAGACCCAGTACTTC,CASSLEPGVLGGETQYF
TRBV12-3/TRBV12-4,NA,TRBJ2-7,NA,TGTGCCAGCAGCCTGGGGCTAGCGTACGAGCAGTACTTC,CASSLGLAYEQYF
TRBV11-1,NA,TRBJ2-7,NA,TGTGCCAGCAGCTCGGACAGAATCTACCACGAGCAGTACTTC,CASSSDRIYHEQYF
TRBV27,NA,TRBJ1-4,TRBD1,TGTGCCAGCAGCACAGGGGCGGTTGGGAAACTGTTTTTT,CASSTGAVGKLFF
TRBV6-5,NA,TRBJ2-5,TRBD2,TGTGCCAGCAGTTACTCGTGGACTAGAGTCTTTGCGACCCAGTACTTC,CASSYSWTRVFATQYF
TRBV3-1/TRBV3-2,NA,TRBJ2-1,TRBD2,TGTGCCAGCAGCCTGGGACTAGCGGGGTACAATGAGCAGTTCTTC,CASSLGLAGYNEQFF
TRBV29-1,NA,TRBJ2-1,TRBD1,TGCAGCGCTCAACAGGGGGCAGGGGACAATGAGCAGTTCTTC,CSAQQGAGDNEQFF
TRBV27,NA,TRBJ2-7,TRBD2,TGTGCCAGCAGTTACCAGGTTGCTAGCGGGGGGACCTACGAGCAGTACTTC,CASSYQVASGGTYEQYF
TRBV19,NA,TRBJ1-6,NA,TGTGCCAGTAAGAGGACATTTAATTCACCCCTCCACTTT,CASKRTFNSPLHF
TRBV5-1,NA,TRBJ2-1,TRBD2,TGCGCCAGCATGGGACTAGTTGAGCAGTTCTTC,CASMGLVEQFF
TRBV3-1/TRBV3-2,many,TRBJ2-1,TRBD2,TGTGCCAGCAGCGCACAAACTAGCGCAGGGCCCTACAATGAGCAGTTCTTC,CASSAQTSAGPYNEQFF
TRBV4-2,once,TRBJ1-5,NA,TGTGCCAGCAGCCAAGATAGGGGGGGGACAAAGTATAGCAATCAGCCCCAGCATTTT,CASSQDRGGTKYSNQPQHF
TRBV15,NA,TRBJ2-3,NA,TGTGCCACCAGCAGAGATTATGCGGCAACAGATACGCAGTATTTT,CATSRDYAATDTQYF
TRBV6-1,NA,TRBJ1-1,NA,TGTGCCAGCAATCACAGGGCCGGGAACACTGAAGCTTTCTTT,CASNHRAGNTEAFF
TRBV3-1/TRBV3-2,NA,TRBJ2-7,NA,TGTGCCAGCAGCACCCACAGGATCTACGAGCAGTACTTC,CASSTHRIYEQYF
TRBV3-1/TRBV3-2,NA,TRBJ2-7,NA,TGTGCCAGCAGCCGGACAGTCGGCTCCTACGAGCAGTACTTC,CASSRTVGSYEQYF
TRBV15,once,TRBJ2-3,NA,TGTGCCACCAGCTCTTCAGGGTCTAGCACAGATACGCAGTATTTT,CATSSSGSSTDTQYF
TRBV5-1,NA,TRBJ2-1,NA,TGCGCCAGCAGCTTGGTTCAGGGGCCCTACAATGAGCAGTTCTTC,CASSLVQGPYNEQFF
TRBV14,NA,TRBJ2-1,TRBD2,TGTGCCAGCAGCCACCCTCAACGGGGGCTAGCGGGAGAGCAGTTCTTC,CASSHPQRGLAGEQFF
TRBV24-1,NA,TRBJ2-1,TRBD2,TGTGCCACCAGTGATGGGACTAGCGGGGGGGCCAATGAGCAGTTCTTC,CATSDGTSGGANEQFF
TRBV24-1,many,TRBJ2-2,NA,TGTGCCACCAGTGATTTATCCGGGGACACCGGGGAGCTGTTTTTT,CATSDLSGDTGELFF
TRBV9,NA,TRBJ2-5,NA,TGTGCCAGCAGCGCCGAAGTGGGGGCAGAGACCCAGTACTTC,CASSAEVGAETQYF
TRBV28,NA,TRBJ2-7,NA,TGTGCCAGCAGTTCTCTTGGAGGGAGCCGCTCCTACGAGCAGTACTTC,CASSSLGGSRSYEQYF
TRBV11-3,NA,TRBJ2-7,NA,TGTGCCAGCAGCTTACTAGCGACAGATACCTACGAGCAGTACTTC,CASSLLATDTYEQYF
TRBV3-1/TRBV3-2,once,TRBJ1-1,NA,TGTGCCAGCAGCCTTTTTAGAGGCCTGAACACTGAAGCTTTCTTT,CASSLFRGLNTEAFF
TRBV19,NA,TRBJ1-1,TRBD1,TGTGCCACTACCGATTTCAGGGGGCTCTCCTTAAACACTGAAGCTTTCTTT,CATTDFRGLSLNTEAFF
TRBV19,NA,TRBJ2-1,NA,TGTGCCAGTAGTAACAGGGATAATACGAATGAGCAGTTCTTC,CASSNRDNTNEQFF
TRBV27,NA,TRBJ2-1,NA,TGTGCCAGCGGGCTAGCGAGTAGGAATGAGCAGTTCTTC,CASGLASRNEQFF
TRBV10-1,NA,TRBJ2-7,TRBD2,TGCGCCAGCAGTGACCCTAGCGGGGGATTCTACGAGCAGTACTTC,CASSDPSGGFYEQYF
TRBV2,NA,TRBJ1-1,TRBD1,TGTGCCAGCACTCGACAGGGGGCAAGCGGCACTGAAGCTTTCTTT,CASTRQGASGTEAFF
TRBV27,NA,TRBJ1-6,TRBD1,TGTGCCAGCAGTTTATCGGGGGACAGGGGAAATTCACCCCTCCACTTT,CASSLSGDRGNSPLHF
TRBV7-9,few,TRBJ1-4,NA,TGTGCCAGCAGCCAACCCGGACAGCCCCTTCATGAAAAACTGTTTTTT,CASSQPGQPLHEKLFF
TRBV4-1,NA,TRBJ2-7,NA,TGCGCCAGCAGCTCCGGAGTTTCCTACGAGCAGTACTTC,CASSSGVSYEQYF
TRBV7-8,NA,TRBJ2-7,TRBD2,TGTGCCAGCAGCCTAGAGGCACTAGCGGCATTCGGCGAGCAGTACTTC,CASSLEALAAFGEQYF